This T cell receptor (beta chain) emerged from a study of siplizumab effects on memory and regulatory T cells. The CDR3 is made up of 16 amino acids. Germline V CDR1 and CDR2: SSHAT, FNYEAQ (reference sequence). Per sample, about 10^5 TCR templates underwent assay. Method: immunoSEQ multiplex PCR; TCRdb's copy keeps in-frame clones and lacks some. Seen here are some 100,000 clones, under 95% observed once, and the top ten hold 6.5%. For this clone: Its antigen remains unknown. The junction departs from the called germline gene at one end, perhaps through a read error.

Study observations and caveats: No naive or memory phenotype could be assigned to roughly 80-97% of proliferating clones. In unstimulated cells, naive T cells appeared more diverse than memory T cells and seemed major alloresponse contributors.

Sequencing was carried out using CD8+ T cells sorted from blood. This sequence was found in a human donor in good health. The V call is TRBV7-7, the J call TRBJ1-2; no firm D call. CDR3 DNA: TGTGCTAGCAGCAAAACTAGGGCAAGTAAGGACTATGGCTACACCTTC. This sequence encodes CASSKTRASKDYGYTF.